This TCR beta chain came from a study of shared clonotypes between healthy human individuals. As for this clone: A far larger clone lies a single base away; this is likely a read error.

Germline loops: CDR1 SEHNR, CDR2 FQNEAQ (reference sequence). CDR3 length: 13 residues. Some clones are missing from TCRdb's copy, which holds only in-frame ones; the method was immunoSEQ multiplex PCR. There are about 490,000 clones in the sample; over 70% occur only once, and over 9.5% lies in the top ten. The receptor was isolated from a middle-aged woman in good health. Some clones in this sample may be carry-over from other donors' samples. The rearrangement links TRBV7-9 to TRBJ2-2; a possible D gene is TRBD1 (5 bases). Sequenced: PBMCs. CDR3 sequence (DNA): TGTGCCGGCAGCTACCAGGGCGACGGGGAGCTGTTTTTT. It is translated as CAGSYQGDGELFF.